This record concerns one T cell receptor beta chain sequence. Sequencing used immunoSEQ multiplex PCR; TCRdb keeps in-frame clones, though not all of them. Of about 80,000 clones listed, roughly 94% were seen once; the top ten hold about 2.5%. The sample belongs to a study of T cell changes during pregnancy in multiple sclerosis. CDR1 is MNHNS, CDR2 SASEGT, per germline. V lost 0 bases and J lost 2; bases outside the gene matches: 2. CDR3 length: 16 residues. The clonotype was recovered from a female donor with multiple sclerosis, enrolled in a pregnancy study. The rearrangement uses TRBV6-1 and TRBJ1-5; 9 bases match TRBD1. The sequencing used peripheral blood, collected before pregnancy. As DNA, the CDR3 is TGTGCCAGCAGTGAAGCTTGGACAGGGGGCAATCAGCCCCAGCATTTT. Protein product: CASSEAWTGGNQPQHF.